Shown below are 23 T cell receptor beta chains from a single sample sequenced in a study. TCRdb reanalysed the reads using MiXCR and keeps one entry per CDR3 protein. The sample carries about 920 distinct CDR3 sequences, 6.1% recorded once. The source material was CD4+ T cells from synovial fluid. These receptors all come from a human donor with rheumatoid arthritis.

This clonotype was seen a handful of times. The chain couples TRBV20-1 to TRBJ1-2; TRBD1 might be the D (5 bases). The CDR3 runs 14 residues. Trimming shortened V by 7 bases and J by 0 bases, and 15 bases separated the two germline ends. CDR1 is DFQATT and CDR2 is SNEGSKA in the germline V gene (reference sequence). The CDR3 loop is CSGLTGGANYGYTF. The CDR3 DNA sequence: TGCAGTGGGCTGACTGGGGGGGCTAACTATGGCTACACCTTC.

This clonotype is large within its sample. The chain combines TRBV7-2 with TRBJ2-7, with a tentative D call TRBD1 (5 bases). Looked up from germline, CDR1 is SGHTA and CDR2 is FQGNSA. V shed 5 bases and J shed 5 bases, with 19 bases lying between them. The CDR3 consists of 15 residues. The CDR3 sequence: CASSQGVLSSNEQYF. CDR3 nucleotide sequence: TGTGCCAGCAGCCAAGGGGTCCTTTCAAGCAACGAGCAGTACTTC. Complete variable domain (other parts from reference TRBV7-2 and TRBJ2-7): GAGVSQSPSNKVTEKGKDVELRCDPISGHTALYWYRQSLGQGLEFLIYFQGNSAPDKSGLPSDRFSAERTGGSVSTLTIQRTQQEDSAVYLCASSQGVLSSNEQYFGPGTRLTVT.

Sample share makes this clonotype large. The V gene is TRBV12-3 or TRBV12-4, the J gene TRBJ2-7; D remains ambiguous. The CDR3 is made up of 14 amino acids. Trimming stripped 4 bases from V and 3 bases from J, with 13 bases between. Written as DNA, the CDR3 is TGTGCCAGCAGTTATACAGCCTTGCTCTACGAGCAGTACTTC. Protein: CASSYTALLYEQYF.

This clonotype is large within its sample. The CDR3 bases are TGCAGTGCTGGCCGGGACCCTTTGATCAATGAGCAGTTCTTC. This translates into CSAGRDPLINEQFF. The chain has TRBV20-1 and TRBJ2-1; D may be TRBD1 or TRBD2 (5 bases each). Trimming cost V 5 bases and J 6 bases, with 17 bases left between them. Germline V gives CDR1 DFQATT, CDR2 SNEGSKA (reference sequence). This CDR3 region has 14 residues.

This clonotype is hyperexpanded. The V gene is TRBV7-9, the J gene TRBJ1-4, with TRBD1 matching 7 bases. Germline-derived CDR1 and CDR2 are SEHNR and FQNEAQ (reference sequence). V was clipped by 0 bases and J by 5 bases; unmatched bases: 0. The CDR3 has 14 amino acids. CDR3 loop: CASSLAGQNEKLFF. The CDR3 DNA reads TGTGCCAGCAGCTTAGCGGGACAGAATGAAAAACTGTTTTTT.

In this sample, this clonotype is medium-sized. The V call is TRBV7-9, the J call TRBJ2-2; D ambiguous. The germline V gene has CDR1 SEHNR and CDR2 FQNEAQ (reference sequence). The CDR3 sequence is 15 residues long. V dropped 5 bases and J dropped 4 bases, with 14 bases sitting between them. The CDR3 spells CASSGSVAVTGELFF. DNA of the CDR3: TGTGCCAGCAGCGGATCTGTTGCGGTCACCGGGGAGCTGTTTTTT.

This clonotype counts as medium-sized (0.01 to 0.1%). The rearrangement uses TRBV7-9 and TRBJ2-1; 11 nucleotides line up with TRBD1. The germline CDR1 and CDR2 sequences are SEHNR and FQNEAQ (reference sequence). V gave up 5 bases and J gave up 5 bases; unmatched junction bases: 26. The CDR3 runs 22 residues. CDR3 amino acids: CASSPGQIRTGGANGGNNEQFF. CDR3 nucleotides: TGTGCCAGCAGCCCTGGGCAGATCAGGACAGGGGGCGCAAATGGAGGGAACAATGAGCAGTTCTTC.

This clonotype is medium-sized (0.01 to 0.1%) within its sample. The V call is TRBV5-1, the J call TRBJ2-5; D assignment may be TRBD1 or TRBD2 (6 bases each). The V end lost 7 bases, the J end lost 5 bases, and 18 bases lay between the germline ends. Germline lookup yields CDR1 SGHRS and CDR2 YFSETQ. The CDR3 has 14 amino acids. CDR3 bases: TGCGCCAGCGCCCCGTCGGGGGCCCATGAGACCCAGTACTTC. Translating it yields CASAPSGAHETQYF.

This clonotype ranks as large. J is TRBJ2-1 and V is TRBV20-1; D perhaps matches TRBD1 (6 bases). The CDR3 totals 15 residues. Germline lookup yields CDR1 DFQATT and CDR2 SNEGSKA (reference sequence). Deletions cut 5 bases from V and 8 bases from J, with 22 bases between. CDR3 protein: CSARPGVSIGYEQFF. The CDR3 region has the DNA TGCAGTGCTCGTCCAGGGGTGTCAATTGGTTATGAGCAGTTCTTC.

This clonotype is medium-sized by share. V gene TRBV11-2 combines with J gene TRBJ2-7, with 9 bases identical to TRBD1. Germline trimming cut 1 base from V and 6 bases from J; bases unmatched to any gene: 10. Germline CDR1 is SGHAT and CDR2 is FQNNGV. This CDR3 has 16 amino acids. The chain's CDR3 is CASSLARWGQGREQYF. The CDR3 bases are TGTGCCAGCAGCTTAGCCAGATGGGGACAGGGCCGCGAGCAGTACTTC.

Judged by abundance, this clonotype is medium-sized (0.01 to 0.1%). The rearrangement uses TRBV6-5 and TRBJ1-2; 8 nucleotides align to TRBD1. Trimming cost V 5 bases and J 8 bases; bases outside gene matches: 10. CDR1 MNHEY and CDR2 SVGAGI come from the germline V gene. The CDR3 extends over 14 amino acids. The CDR3 sequence is CASSPGTGRGGYTF. The CDR3 DNA reads TGTGCCAGCAGTCCAGGGACAGGTCGTGGCGGCTACACCTTC.

In its sample, this clonotype is medium-sized. The genes are TRBV10-3 and TRBJ2-6, with no clear D. V lost 10 bases and J 2 bases, leaving 9 bases between the germline ends. The germline V gene has CDR1 ENHRY and CDR2 SYGVKD. The CDR3 runs to 13 residues. The chain's CDR3 is CATEMTGANVLTF. The CDR3 coding sequence is TGTGCCACCGAGATGACTGGGGCCAACGTCCTGACTTTC.

A note on this clonotype: It may be a read error: a sequence one base away is much more abundant. The conserved phenylalanine or tryptophan is not found at the CDR3 terminus, so this likely reflects a read error. The chain links TRBV7-2 to TRBJ1-2, with D hard to call. Germline V gene data show CDR1 as SGHTA and CDR2 as FQGNSA. The CDR3 runs 15 residues. Between the trimmed V and J ends, which lost 1 base and 8 bases, there was a span of 17 bases. The DNA for the CDR3 is TGTGCCAGCAGCTTAGAGGCGGGCCCGATGAGGGGCTACACCATC. Translated, it gives CASSLEAGPMRGYTI.

This clonotype is medium-sized by share. The rearrangement uses TRBV7-8 and TRBJ1-1; D gene unclear. Between the trimmed V and J ends, which lost 4 bases and 1 base, there was a span of 13 bases. CDR1 is SGHVS and CDR2 is FQNEAQ in the germline V gene. The length of the CDR3 is 15 residues. CDR3 nucleotides: TGTGCCAGCAGCTCTTCGGGTCTAACGAACACTGAAGCTTTCTTT. Translated, it gives CASSSSGLTNTEAFF.

This clonotype is labeled medium-sized. The J gene is TRBJ1-2, the V gene TRBV3-1; D gene unclear. V was trimmed by 1 base and J by 0 bases, leaving 9 bases between them. The CDR3 has 15 residues. Germline loops: CDR1 LGHDT, CDR2 YNNKEL (reference sequence). CDR3 nucleotide sequence: TGTGCCAGCAGCCAAGTAGGCTCAGCTAACTATGGCTACACCTTC. As protein: CASSQVGSANYGYTF.

As concerns this clonotype: A much larger clone sits a single nucleotide away, making a read error possible. The chain has TRBV20-1 and TRBJ2-3; D gene ambiguous. The germline V gene encodes CDR1 DFQATT and CDR2 SNEGSKA (reference sequence). V was pared by 3 bases and J by 2 bases, with 9 bases between. The CDR3 is 13 amino acids. The CDR3: CSASKALTDTQYF. Written as DNA, the CDR3 is TGCAGTGCTAGTAAGGCTCTCACAGATACGCAGTATTTT.

By sample share, this clonotype is medium-sized. The chain employs TRBV2 and TRBJ1-5; D not resolved. V lost 5 bases, J lost 7 bases, and 9 bases lay in between. This CDR3 spans 12 amino acids. Germline loops: CDR1 SNHLY, CDR2 FYNNEI. CDR3 loop: CASSNLDQPQHF. In DNA form, the CDR3 reads TGTGCCAGCAGTAACCTCGACCAGCCCCAGCATTTT. Full variable domain (rest looked up from reference TRBV2 and TRBJ1-5): EPEVTQTPSHQVTQMGQEVILRCVPISNHLYFYWYRQILGQKVEFLVSFYNNEISEKSEIFDDQFSVERPDGSNFTLKIRSTKLEDSAMYFCASSNLDQPQHFGDGTRLSIL.

This clonotype ranks as large. The chain links TRBV6-5 to TRBJ1-1; 11 positions agree with TRBD1. The ends lost 8 bases at V and 9 bases at J; junction bases unmatched: 11. The germline gives CDR1 MNHEY, CDR2 SVGAGI. The CDR3 extends over 14 amino acids. In DNA form, the CDR3 reads TGTGCCAGCGGAAGGACAGGGGGCTCGAGCAAAGCTTTCTTT. Its protein product is CASGRTGGSSKAFF.

This clonotype counts as medium-sized (0.01 to 0.1%). The gene calls are TRBV12-3 or TRBV12-4 and TRBJ2-3, with TRBD2 matching over 8 bases. V trimming: 3 bases; J trimming: 5 bases; junction bases outside the gene matches: 7. The CDR3 sequence is 15 residues long. CDR3 region: CASSFQAGAGDTQYF. The CDR3 DNA is TGTGCCAGCAGTTTTCAAGCGGGAGCGGGAGATACGCAGTATTTT.

Within the sample, this clonotype is medium-sized. This sequence joins TRBV9 and TRBJ1-2; no firm D call. CDR3 length: 14 amino acids. Germline V lookup: CDR1 SGDLS, CDR2 YYNGEE. The V and J ends lost 4 bases and 4 bases respectively, with 14 bases between them. The CDR3 DNA sequence: TGTGCCAGCAGCCCCCTCTCTGGTGGCTATGGCTACACCTTC. Translating it yields CASSPLSGGYGYTF.

This clonotype is categorized as medium-sized (0.01 to 0.1%). This chain uses TRBV11-2 with TRBJ2-7; D might be TRBD2 (7 bases). Germline CDR1 reads SGHAT; CDR2 reads FQNNGV. The V end lost 5 bases, the J end lost 2 bases, and 16 bases lay between the germline ends. The CDR3 runs 15 residues. The CDR3 loop is CASSPGRGGAYEQYF. The DNA for the CDR3 is TGTGCCAGCAGCCCCGGCCGAGGGGGGGCCTACGAGCAGTACTTC.

To note about this clonotype: This could be a read error, since a much larger clone is one nucleotide away. The V gene is TRBV3-1, the J gene TRBJ2-4; 8 positions match TRBD2. The CDR3 runs 14 residues. J was trimmed by 9 bases and V by 4 bases; bases with no gene match: 8. CDR1 is LGHDT and CDR2 is YNNKEL in the germline V gene (reference sequence). The CDR3 here is CASSRPGLGIIQYF. The CDR3 coding sequence is TGTGCCAGCAGCCGGCCGGGACTAGGGATCATTCAGTACTTC.

In DNA form, the CDR3 reads TGTGCCAGCAGCCCACAGGGAGGGAACACTGAAGCTTTCTTT. It specifies CASSPQGGNTEAFF. The V call is TRBV4-2, the J call TRBJ1-1, with D possibly TRBD1 on 6 matching bases. Germline V gene data show CDR1 as LGHNA and CDR2 as YNFKEQ. Trimming shortened V by 4 bases and J by 1 base, and 10 bases separated the two germline ends. The CDR3 loop spans 14 amino acids.